These T cell receptor beta chains were read from a single sample in a study of shared clonotypes between healthy human individuals. Sequenced by immunoSEQ multiplex PCR; TCRdb stores in-frame clones only, minus some. The sample has under 750,000 clones; just under 75% are singletons. Sequencing input: memory CD4+ T cells sorted from blood. The receptors here all came from a woman in her 30s in good health. The CDR3 runs from the conserved cysteine through the conserved F or W. The D gene is left open where the match is weak. The size entry is marked missing in some rows and otherwise reads once, few, many or a size class.

d_gene,j_gene,v_gene,abundance,CDR3nt,CDR3aa
.,TRBJ1-3,TRBV7-9,.,TGTGCCAGCAGCTTAGTTGGTTTTTCAAACACCATATATTTT,CASSLVGFSNTIYF
TRBD2,TRBJ2-7,TRBV4-1,.,TGCGCCAGCAGCCAGACTAGCGGGTATAACTACGAGCAGTACTTC,CASSQTSGYNYEQYF
.,TRBJ1-1,TRBV7-2,.,TGTGCCAGCAGAAAGGACAGCTGGGTCACTGAAGCTTTCTTT,CASRKDSWVTEAFF
.,TRBJ1-1,TRBV29-1,.,TGCAGCGCCAGGGACCAGGAGACTGAAGCTTTCTTT,CSARDQETEAFF
.,TRBJ1-3,TRBV5-1,.,TGCGCCAGCAGCTCCCCCCGGCAGGGAACAGGAGGAAACACCATATATTTT,CASSSPRQGTGGNTIYF
TRBD1,TRBJ1-5,TRBV7-2,.,TGTGCCAGCAGCTCAAGACAGGGGGCGCGTAATCAGCCCCAGCATTTT,CASSSRQGARNQPQHF
.,TRBJ2-2,TRBV28,.,TGTGCCAGCATCGAGGGTTCGAACACCGGGGAGCTGTTTTTT,CASIEGSNTGELFF
TRBD1,TRBJ2-7,TRBV7-9,few,TGTGCCAGCAGCCTGACAGGGGTTTGGTACGAGCAGTACTTC,CASSLTGVWYEQYF
TRBD1,TRBJ2-7,TRBV11-2,.,TGTGCCAGCAGCGTACCACGACAGGGGTACGAGCAGTACTTC,CASSVPRQGYEQYF
TRBD2,TRBJ2-6,TRBV7-9,few,TGTGCCAGCAGCCCGACTAGCGGGGCCTCTGGGGCCAACGTCCTGACTTTC,CASSPTSGASGANVLTF
.,TRBJ1-1,TRBV6-1,.,TGTGCCAGCAGTGAAAGGAACACTGAAGCTTTCTTT,CASSERNTEAFF
TRBD2,TRBJ2-3,TRBV5-1,.,TGCGCCAGCAGAAGCTTAGCGGGGGGCACAGATACGCAGTATTTT,CASRSLAGGTDTQYF
TRBD1,TRBJ1-5,TRBV7-2,.,TGTGCCAGCAGCTTCGGACAGGGACTCAATCAGCCCCAGCATTTT,CASSFGQGLNQPQHF
.,TRBJ1-5,TRBV7-9,.,TGTGCTTTGCTAGAGGGCAGGGTTAGCAATCAGCCCCAGCATTTT,CALLEGRVSNQPQHF
TRBD2,TRBJ2-1,TRBV2,.,TGTGCCAGCAGCGGACTAGCGACCTACAATGAGCAGTTCTTC,CASSGLATYNEQFF
TRBD2,TRBJ2-1,TRBV4-1,.,TGCGCCAGCAGCCCAGGTCTACTAGCGGCCTACAATGAGCAGTTCTTC,CASSPGLLAAYNEQFF
TRBD1,TRBJ1-2,TRBV7-9,.,TGTGCCAGCAGCCTGCCGGACAGGGGAGATGGCTACACCTTC,CASSLPDRGDGYTF
TRBD1,TRBJ2-7,TRBV2,once,TGTGCCAGCAGCCCTAGGGGGCAGCACTACGAGCAGTACTTC,CASSPRGQHYEQYF
TRBD1,TRBJ2-1,TRBV7-9,.,TGTGCCGGCCTAGAAGGGGGCGCAAAGAATGAGCAGTTCTTC,CAGLEGGAKNEQFF
TRBD2,TRBJ2-3,TRBV5-6,.,TGTGCCAGCAGCCTCAGCGGGGTTAGAGATACGCAGTATTTT,CASSLSGVRDTQYF
.,TRBJ2-5,TRBV18,.,TGTGCCAGCTCACCAGGGCAGGGACAATGGACCCAGTACTTC,CASSPGQGQWTQYF
.,TRBJ2-5,TRBV30,few,TGTGCCTGGAGTATGGACTCGTCAGGAGAGACCCAGTACTTC,CAWSMDSSGETQYF
TRBD2,TRBJ2-2,TRBV7-2,.,TGTGCCAGCAGCTTACAAGCGGGGGACACCGGGGAGCTGTTTTTT,CASSLQAGDTGELFF
TRBD1,TRBJ1-2,TRBV2,.,TGTGCCAGCAATGTGGACAGGGATGGCTACACCTTC,CASNVDRDGYTF
.,TRBJ2-3,TRBV4-2,.,TGTGCCAGCAGCCAAGATCCTGGGGATACGCAGTATTTT,CASSQDPGDTQYF
.,TRBJ2-1,TRBV19,.,TGTGCCAGTAGTCCTAGGACGGCCTCCTACAATGAGCAGTTCTTC,CASSPRTASYNEQFF
.,TRBJ2-1,TRBV28,few,TGTGCCAGCAGTCGGCAGGGATTTAAAATCTACAATGAGCAGTTCTTC,CASSRQGFKIYNEQFF
.,TRBJ2-1,TRBV28,.,TGTGCCAGCAGTTTTAGGCGAACCTACAATGAGCAGTTCTTC,CASSFRRTYNEQFF
.,TRBJ2-7,TRBV29-1,.,TGCAGCGTGGGAGGGGGGGGCGAGCAGTACTTC,CSVGGGGEQYF
TRBD1,TRBJ1-3,TRBV19,.,TGTGCCAGTAGTAGCCTGGACAGGGTGGCTGGAAACACCATATATTTT,CASSSLDRVAGNTIYF
TRBD1,TRBJ2-7,TRBV19,.,TGTGCCAGTAGTCGTCCGGGACAGTCCTACGAGCAGTACTTC,CASSRPGQSYEQYF
.,TRBJ2-1,TRBV14,.,TGTGCCAGCAGCCGTGCGTCGTACTCCTACAATGAGCAGTTCTTC,CASSRASYSYNEQFF
TRBD2,TRBJ2-3,TRBV19,few,TGTGCCAGTAGAAAGCGGGAGGGGGATACGCAGTATTTT,CASRKREGDTQYF